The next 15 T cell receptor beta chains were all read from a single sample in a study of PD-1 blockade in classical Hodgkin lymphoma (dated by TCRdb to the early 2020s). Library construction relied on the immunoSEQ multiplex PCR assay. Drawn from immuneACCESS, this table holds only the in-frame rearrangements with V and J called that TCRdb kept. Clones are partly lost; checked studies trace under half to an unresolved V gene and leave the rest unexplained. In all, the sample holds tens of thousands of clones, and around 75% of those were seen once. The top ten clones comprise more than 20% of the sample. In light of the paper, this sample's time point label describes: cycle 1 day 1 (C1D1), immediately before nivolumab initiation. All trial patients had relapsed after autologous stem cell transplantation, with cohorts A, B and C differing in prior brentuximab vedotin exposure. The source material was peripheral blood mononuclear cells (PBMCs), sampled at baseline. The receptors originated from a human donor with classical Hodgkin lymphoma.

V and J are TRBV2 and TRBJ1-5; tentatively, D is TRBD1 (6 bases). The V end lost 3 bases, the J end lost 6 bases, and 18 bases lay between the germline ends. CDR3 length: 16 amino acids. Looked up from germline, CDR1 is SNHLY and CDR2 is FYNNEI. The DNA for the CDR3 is TGTGCCAGCAGTGAGCTGGTAGGGGGAGGCAGTCAGCCCCAGCATTTT. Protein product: CASSELVGGGSQPQHF.

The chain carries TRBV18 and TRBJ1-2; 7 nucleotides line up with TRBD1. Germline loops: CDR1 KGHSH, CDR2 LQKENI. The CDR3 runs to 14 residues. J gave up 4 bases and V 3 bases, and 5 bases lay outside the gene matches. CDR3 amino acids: CASSPGRGAYGYTF. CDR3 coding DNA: TGTGCCAGCTCACCGGGCAGGGGGGCCTATGGCTACACCTTC.

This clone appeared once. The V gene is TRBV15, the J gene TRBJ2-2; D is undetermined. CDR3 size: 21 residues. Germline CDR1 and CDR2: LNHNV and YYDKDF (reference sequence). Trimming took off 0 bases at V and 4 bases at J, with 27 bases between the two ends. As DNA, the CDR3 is TGTGCCACCAGCAGAGACCCCCCCTTAGGCCGGCCTAGTAGTATCACCGGGGAGCTGTTTTTT. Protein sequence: CATSRDPPLGRPSSITGELFF.

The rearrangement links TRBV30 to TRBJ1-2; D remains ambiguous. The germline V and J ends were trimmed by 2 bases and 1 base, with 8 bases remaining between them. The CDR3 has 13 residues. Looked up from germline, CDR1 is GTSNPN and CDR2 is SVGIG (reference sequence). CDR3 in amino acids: CAWSLGINYGYTF. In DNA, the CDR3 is TGTGCCTGGAGTTTAGGTATTAACTATGGCTACACCTTC. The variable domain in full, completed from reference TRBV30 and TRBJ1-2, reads SQTIHQWPATLVQPVGSPLSLECTVEGTSNPNLYWYRQAAGRGLQLLFYSVGIGQISSEVPQNLSASRPQDRQFILSSKKLLLSDSGFYLCAWSLGINYGYTFGSGTRLTVV.

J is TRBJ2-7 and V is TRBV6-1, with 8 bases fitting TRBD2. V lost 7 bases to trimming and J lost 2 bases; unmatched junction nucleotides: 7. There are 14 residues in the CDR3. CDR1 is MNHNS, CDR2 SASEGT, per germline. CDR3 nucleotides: TGTGCCAGCAACCTCCTAGCGGGCACCTACGAGCAGTACTTC. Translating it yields CASNLLAGTYEQYF.

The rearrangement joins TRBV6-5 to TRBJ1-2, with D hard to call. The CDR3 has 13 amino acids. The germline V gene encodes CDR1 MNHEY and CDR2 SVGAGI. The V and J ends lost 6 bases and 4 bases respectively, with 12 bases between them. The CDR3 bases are TGTGCCAGCAGCTACGTGGCAGCCTATGGCTACACCTTC. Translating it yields CASSYVAAYGYTF.

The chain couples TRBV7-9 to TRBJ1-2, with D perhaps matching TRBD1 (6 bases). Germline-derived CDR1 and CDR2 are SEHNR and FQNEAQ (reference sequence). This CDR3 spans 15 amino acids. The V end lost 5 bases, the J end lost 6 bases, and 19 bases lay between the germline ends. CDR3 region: CASSISASRGNGYTF. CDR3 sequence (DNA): TGTGCCAGCAGCATTTCTGCGTCGAGGGGGAATGGCTACACCTTC.

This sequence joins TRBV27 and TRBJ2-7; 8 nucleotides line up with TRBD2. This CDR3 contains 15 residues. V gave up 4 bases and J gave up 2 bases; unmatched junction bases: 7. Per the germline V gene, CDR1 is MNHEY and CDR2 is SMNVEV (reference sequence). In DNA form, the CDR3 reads TGTGCCAGCAGTTCCCTCGGGGGGGGAACCTACGAGCAGTACTTC. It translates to CASSSLGGGTYEQYF.

CDR3 nucleotides: TGTGCCAGCAGCCCGAAGGCGACAGAAGTGTTCTTC. It translates to CASSPKATEVFF. The chain combines TRBV7-9 with TRBJ2-1; weak D call: TRBD1 (5 bases). V was pared by 5 bases and J by 15 bases, with 17 bases between. The CDR3 contains 12 residues. Per germline, CDR1 SEHNR and CDR2 FQNEAQ (reference sequence). Using reference TRBV7-9 and TRBJ2-1 for the parts outside the CDR3, the full variable domain is DTGVSQNPRHKITKRGQNVTFRCDPISEHNRLYWYRQTLGQGPEFLTYFQNEAQLEKSRLLSDRFSAERPKGSFSTLEIQRTEQGDSAMYLCASSPKATEVFFGPGTRLTVL.

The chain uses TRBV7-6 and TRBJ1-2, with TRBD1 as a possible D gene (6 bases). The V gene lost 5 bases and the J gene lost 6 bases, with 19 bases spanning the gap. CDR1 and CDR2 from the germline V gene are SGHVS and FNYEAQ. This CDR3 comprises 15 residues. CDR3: CASSQQGGRGNGYTF. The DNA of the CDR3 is TGTGCCAGCAGCCAACAGGGAGGAAGGGGAAATGGCTACACCTTC.

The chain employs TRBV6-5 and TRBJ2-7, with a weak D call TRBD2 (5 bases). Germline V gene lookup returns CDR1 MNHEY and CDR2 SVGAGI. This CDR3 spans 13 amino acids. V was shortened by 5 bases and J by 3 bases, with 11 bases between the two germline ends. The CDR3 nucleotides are TGTGCCAGCAGTACTCTAGCTAACTACGAGCAGTACTTC. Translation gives CASSTLANYEQYF.

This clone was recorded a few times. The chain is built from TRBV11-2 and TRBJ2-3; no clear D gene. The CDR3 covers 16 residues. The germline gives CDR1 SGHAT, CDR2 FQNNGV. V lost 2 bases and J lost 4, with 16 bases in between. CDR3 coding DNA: TGTGCCAGCAGCTTAAGACCCCCGACTCTAGCAGATACGCAGTATTTT. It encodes CASSLRPPTLADTQYF. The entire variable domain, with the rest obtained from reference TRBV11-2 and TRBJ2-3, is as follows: EAGVAQSPRYKIIEKRQSVAFWCNPISGHATLYWYQQILGQGPKLLIQFQNNGVVDDSQLPKDRFSAERLKGVDSTLKIQPAKLEDSAVYLCASSLRPPTLADTQYFGPGTRLTVL.

The CDR3 loop is CASSAPGTGGPYEQYF. CDR3 nucleotide sequence: TGTGCCAGCAGTGCACCCGGGACAGGGGGACCCTACGAGCAGTACTTC. The V call is TRBV6-1, the J call TRBJ2-7; 11 nucleotides match TRBD1. CDR1 is MNHNS and CDR2 is SASEGT in the germline V gene. The CDR3 has 16 amino acids. V shed 4 bases and J 2 bases; nucleotides not matched to a gene: 7.

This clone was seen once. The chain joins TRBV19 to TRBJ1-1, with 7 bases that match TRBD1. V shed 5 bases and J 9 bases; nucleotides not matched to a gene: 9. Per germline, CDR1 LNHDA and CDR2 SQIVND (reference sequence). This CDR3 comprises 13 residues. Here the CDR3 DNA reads TGTGCCAGTAGTGGGATGGGAGGGGGCCAAGCTTTCTTT. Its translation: CASSGMGGGQAFF.

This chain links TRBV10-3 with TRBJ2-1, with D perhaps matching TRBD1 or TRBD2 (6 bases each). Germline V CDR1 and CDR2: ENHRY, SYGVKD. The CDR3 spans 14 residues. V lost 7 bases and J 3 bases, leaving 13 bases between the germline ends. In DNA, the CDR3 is TGTGCCATCATTTTAGGGGGGAGCTACAATGAGCAGTTCTTC. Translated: CAIILGGSYNEQFF.